This entry lists 23 T cell receptor beta chains sequenced from one sample in a study of cytomegalovirus exposure and HLA in healthy donors. Amplification used 60 Vbeta primers and 13 Jbeta primers. Some clones are missing from TCRdb's copy, which holds only in-frame ones; the method was immunoSEQ multiplex PCR. The sample includes some 140,000 clones, about two thirds of them seen just once. The specimen was PBMCs. The receptor source for this set is a man aged 45-60 years in good health and CMV-seropositive.

This chain connects TRBV7-2 to TRBJ1-1; no definite D call. Germline CDR1 and CDR2: SGHTA and FQGNSA. The V and J ends lost 5 bases and 4 bases respectively, with 17 bases between them. This CDR3 has 15 amino acids. CDR3 bases: TGTGCCAGCAGCAAGAGGACGGGGTCGGGCACTGAAGCTTTCTTT. Translation: CASSKRTGSGTEAFF.

The chain combines TRBV5-1 with TRBJ1-1; D is perhaps TRBD1 (5 bases). V dropped 0 bases and J dropped 11 bases, with 14 bases sitting between them. Germline assignment: CDR1 SGHRS and CDR2 YFSETQ. There are 13 residues in the CDR3. This chain's CDR3 is CASSLVVGKGAFF. The CDR3 DNA follows: TGCGCCAGCAGCTTGGTAGTGGGAAAGGGGGCTTTCTTT. Full variable domain (outside the CDR3, taken from reference TRBV5-1 and TRBJ1-1): KAGVTQTPRYLIKTRGQQVTLSCSPISGHRSVSWYQQTPGQGLQFLFEYFSETQRNKGNFPGRFSGRQFSNSRSEMNVSTLELGDSALYLCASSLVVGKGAFFGQGTRLTVV.

This clone was seen more than once but under ten times. The same CDR3 arises from other DNA sequences in this sample as well. The chain employs TRBV18 and TRBJ1-1, with TRBD1 matching over 7 bases. Trimming at V came to 5 bases and at J to 3 bases, leaving 3 bases not matched to a gene. Germline CDR1 and CDR2: KGHSH and LQKENI. The CDR3 totals 13 residues. The CDR3 loop is CASSEDRDTEAFF. In nucleotides, the CDR3 is TGTGCCAGCTCAGAAGACAGGGACACTGAAGCTTTCTTT.

This clone came up once. This chain links TRBV5-6 with TRBJ1-2, with a tentative D call TRBD1 (5 bases). Trimming left V 4 bases short and J 3 bases short, with 13 bases between. This CDR3 spans 14 amino acids. Germline values: CDR1 SGHDT, CDR2 YYEEEE. In DNA form, the CDR3 reads TGTGCCAGCAGCACCTCGTGGGGGGACTATGGCTACACCTTC. Its translation is CASSTSWGDYGYTF.

Here the CDR3 DNA reads TGTGCCAGCAGCCAAGGGGGCAACCATCAGCCCCAGCATTTT. Translated: CASSQGGNHQPQHF. This chain links TRBV14 with TRBJ1-5; maybe TRBD1 (5 bases). The germline V gene has CDR1 SGHDN and CDR2 FVKESK. There are 14 residues in the CDR3. The germline V and J ends were trimmed by 1 base and 5 bases, with 9 bases remaining between them.

The chain joins TRBV5-1 to TRBJ2-7; TRBD1 agrees at 7 bases. Germline V CDR1 and CDR2: SGHRS, YFSETQ. Trimming took 6 bases from V and 0 from J; bases not matched to a gene: 9. CDR3 length: 15 amino acids. The CDR3 protein is CASKRGDSFSYEQYF. In nucleotides, the CDR3 is TGCGCCAGCAAACGTGGGGACAGCTTCTCCTACGAGCAGTACTTC.

This clone appeared many times. V is TRBV7-2 and J is TRBJ2-5; 11 bases line up with TRBD2. The V gene's germline CDR1 is SGHTA and CDR2 FQGNSA. The CDR3 runs 13 residues. V shed 1 base and J 11 bases; nucleotides not matched to a gene: 3. CDR3: CASSLGIAGGQYF. Here the CDR3 DNA reads TGTGCCAGCAGCTTAGGAATAGCGGGGGGGCAGTACTTC. Based on the CDR3 plus reference TRBV7-2 and TRBJ2-5, the full variable domain is GAGVSQSPSNKVTEKGKDVELRCDPISGHTALYWYRQSLGQGLEFLIYFQGNSAPDKSGLPSDRFSAERTGGSVSTLTIQRTQQEDSAVYLCASSLGIAGGQYFGPGTRLLVL.

The rearrangement joins TRBV19 to TRBJ2-7, with TRBD1 matching over 8 bases. Germline V lookup: CDR1 LNHDA, CDR2 SQIVND (reference sequence). The CDR3 sequence is 15 residues long. Trimming took 2 bases from V and 5 from J; bases not matched to a gene: 8. CDR3 coding DNA: TGTGCCAGTAGTATAACCCAGGGGGCTCCCCACGAGCAGTACTTC. Translating gives CASSITQGAPHEQYF.

This clone has a single count. The gene calls are TRBV5-1 and TRBJ2-3; D is ambiguous. Trimming left V 4 bases short and J 4 bases short, with 7 bases between. The germline gives CDR1 SGHRS, CDR2 YFSETQ. CDR3 size: 12 residues. The CDR3 DNA sequence: TGCGCCAGCAGCCCTAACTCAGATACGCAGTATTTT. It encodes CASSPNSDTQYF.

The V and J genes are TRBV2 and TRBJ1-1, with D perhaps TRBD1 (5 bases). This CDR3 has 13 amino acids. Trimming stripped 6 bases from V and 1 base from J, with 9 bases between. Germline CDR1 SNHLY, CDR2 FYNNEI. The CDR3 sequence is CASSPQGNTEAFF. The CDR3, as DNA: TGTGCCAGCAGCCCCCAGGGGAACACTGAAGCTTTCTTT.

This clone has just one count. J is TRBJ2-4 and V is TRBV5-8, with TRBD1 matching over 7 bases. Germline V gene lookup returns CDR1 SGHTS and CDR2 YDEGEE. The trim removed 4 bases at V and 0 bases at J, leaving 10 bases unmatched. The CDR3 has 17 residues. The CDR3: CASSPGQRLLAKNIQYF. The CDR3 DNA follows: TGTGCCAGCAGCCCGGGACAGCGACTCTTAGCCAAAAACATTCAGTACTTC.

On this clone: A junction end diverges from the germline sequence, so it may reflect a read error. V is TRBV27 and J is TRBJ1-2, with D possibly being TRBD1 (6 bases). There are 13 residues in the CDR3. Germline-derived CDR1 and CDR2 are MNHEY and SMNVEV (reference sequence). The chain's CDR3 is CAGSEQGPNGYTF. CDR3 nucleotides: TGTGCCGGCAGTGAACAGGGCCCCAATGGCTACACCTTC.

A few counts support this clone. J is TRBJ1-1 and V is TRBV7-9; D is unclear. Trimming pared 2 bases from V and 7 bases from J, leaving 17 bases between. The germline gives CDR1 SEHNR, CDR2 FQNEAQ (reference sequence). The CDR3 runs 15 residues. CDR3 in amino acids: CASSLTQSQTREAFF. For the CDR3, the DNA is TGTGCCAGCAGCTTAACGCAAAGCCAAACGCGTGAAGCTTTCTTT.

The CDR3 protein is CASSSLNEKLFF. DNA of the CDR3: TGTGCCAGCAGCTCCCTTAATGAAAAACTGTTTTTT. The V call is TRBV7-2, the J call TRBJ1-4, with unresolved D. The germline V and J ends were trimmed by 4 bases and 4 bases, with 4 bases remaining between them. CDR1 SGHTA and CDR2 FQGNSA come from the germline V gene. The CDR3 spans 12 residues.

This clone was counted a few times. This chain links TRBV9 with TRBJ1-4; 8 bases fit TRBD1. The length of the CDR3 is 17 residues. Germline V gives CDR1 SGDLS, CDR2 YYNGEE. Trimming took 2 bases from V and 0 from J; bases not matched to a gene: 6. The CDR3 DNA reads TGTGCCAGCAGCGTGGGCGGGACAGGAACAACTAATGAAAAACTGTTTTTT. Translating it yields CASSVGGTGTTNEKLFF. Complete variable domain (other parts from reference TRBV9 and TRBJ1-4): DSGVTQTPKHLITATGQRVTLRCSPRSGDLSVYWYQQSLDQGLQFLIQYYNGEERAKGNILERFSAQQFPDLHSELNLSSLELGDSALYFCASSVGGTGTTNEKLFFGSGTQLSVL.

This clone occurred once. The CDR3 bases are TGTGCTAGTGGTCGCGATCGGAACACCGGGGAGCTGTTTTTT. This gives the protein CASGRDRNTGELFF. This rearrangement joins TRBV12-5 to TRBJ2-2; D unclear. Germline assignment: CDR1 LGHNT and CDR2 FRNRAP. Trimming took 5 bases from V and 1 from J, leaving 8 bases between them. The CDR3 runs 14 residues.

The chain combines TRBV7-8 with TRBJ2-5, with TRBD2 as a possible D gene (5 bases). Germline-derived CDR1 and CDR2 are SGHVS and FQNEAQ. The CDR3 spans 15 residues. V shed 7 bases and J shed 3 bases, with 18 bases lying between them. The CDR3 here is CASTSLRVGEETQYF. DNA for the CDR3: TGTGCCAGCACCAGTTTAAGGGTCGGGGAAGAGACCCAGTACTTC.

The chain joins TRBV5-5 to TRBJ1-2; a weak D match, TRBD1 (6 bases). The germline gives CDR1 SGHKS, CDR2 YYEKEE (reference sequence). CDR3 length: 13 residues. V shed 4 bases and J shed 2 bases, with 9 bases lying between them. This CDR3 is CASSGGQNYGYTF. As DNA, the CDR3 is TGTGCCAGCAGCGGCGGACAGAACTATGGCTACACCTTC. The whole variable domain, filled in from reference TRBV5-5 and TRBJ1-2, reads DAGVTQSPTHLIKTRGQQVTLRCSPISGHKSVSWYQQVLGQGPQFIFQYYEKEERGRGNFPDRFSARQFPNYSSELNVNALLLGDSALYLCASSGGQNYGYTFGSGTRLTVV.

This clone came up a few times. The V call is TRBV9, the J call TRBJ2-7; TRBD2 agrees at 10 bases. The V segment lost 9 bases and the J segment 0 bases; nucleotides outside the gene matches: 12. The CDR3 runs 16 residues. Germline CDR1 SGDLS, CDR2 YYNGEE. The CDR3 DNA follows: TGTGCCACCAAAGCGGGGGGGGGCCCGAGCTCCTACGAGCAGTACTTC. Encoded protein: CATKAGGGPSSYEQYF. The full variable domain, with the rest looked up from reference TRBV9 and TRBJ2-7, is DSGVTQTPKHLITATGQRVTLRCSPRSGDLSVYWYQQSLDQGLQFLIQYYNGEERAKGNILERFSAQQFPDLHSELNLSSLELGDSALYFCATKAGGGPSSYEQYFGPGTRLTVT.

The DNA for the CDR3 is TGTGCCAGCAGTTTATCGTCGGTTCCGGGCGAGCAGTACTTC. This sequence encodes CASSLSSVPGEQYF. The chain combines TRBV27 with TRBJ2-7; D remains ambiguous. V lost 0 bases, J lost 6 bases, and 12 bases lay in between. This CDR3 region has 14 residues. Germline V gene data show CDR1 as MNHEY and CDR2 as SMNVEV (reference sequence).

Only a few counts were recorded for this clone. This chain uses TRBV7-9 with TRBJ1-2; 10 bases fit TRBD1. The V gene end was trimmed by 5 bases and the J gene end by 5 bases; junction bases not matched to a gene: 11. This CDR3 region has 16 residues. The V gene's germline CDR1 is SEHNR and CDR2 FQNEAQ (reference sequence). In DNA, the CDR3 is TGTGCCAGCAGCCCCAAGACAGGGGGCGAGCTATATGGCTACACCTTC. It codes for CASSPKTGGELYGYTF.

The CDR3 is CASSSSGIYLNTEAFF. The DNA for the CDR3 is TGCGCCAGCAGCTCATCGGGAATATACCTGAACACTGAAGCTTTCTTT. The chain joins TRBV5-1 to TRBJ1-1; D is ambiguous. V shed 3 bases and J shed 0 bases, with 15 bases lying between them. The CDR3 has 16 residues. Germline V lookup: CDR1 SGHRS, CDR2 YFSETQ.

The rearrangement links TRBV14 to TRBJ2-1, with 11 nucleotides matching TRBD1. From germline, CDR1 is SGHDN and CDR2 FVKESK. V shed 4 bases, J shed 8 bases, and the junction held 7 bases outside the gene matches. This CDR3 region has 15 residues. CDR3 in DNA: TGTGCCAGCAGCCTTAGGACAGGGGGCCTGGATGAGCAGTTCTTC. This translates into CASSLRTGGLDEQFF.